These 19 T cell receptor beta chains share one sample of origin, sequenced in a study of blood T cell repertoires in COVID-19. The table came from immunoSEQ multiplex PCR; TCRdb's copy has only in-frame clones and leaves some out. The sample holds around 150,000 clones, 87% seen once. Sequencing input: peripheral blood. Source of these receptors: a woman aged 70-85 years with COVID-19, enrolled during active disease.

The chain uses TRBV7-2 and TRBJ2-1, with 12 bases identical to TRBD1. J was trimmed by 6 bases and V by 5 bases; bases with no gene match: 2. The CDR3 runs 14 residues. CDR1 is SGHTA, CDR2 FQGNSA, per germline. The CDR3: CASSRGQGANEQFF. The CDR3 DNA is TGTGCCAGCAGCCGGGGACAGGGGGCCAATGAGCAGTTCTTC.

This clone was observed a single time. The chain combines TRBV5-4 with TRBJ2-5, with TRBD2 as a possible D gene (6 bases). Germline CDR1 is SGHNT and CDR2 is YYREEE (reference sequence). This CDR3 is built from 14 residues. Trimming cost V 1 base and J 2 bases, with 9 bases left between them. The CDR3 DNA reads as TGTGCCAGCAGCTTGAGGAGGGATCAAGAGACCCAGTACTTC. This gives the protein CASSLRRDQETQYF.

The rearrangement links TRBV3-1 (or the pseudogene TRBV3-2) to TRBJ1-6; possibly TRBD1 for D (6 bases). The CDR3 totals 15 residues. The ends were cut back, 2 bases at V and 9 bases at J, with 14 bases in the middle. Germline CDR1 is LGHDT and CDR2 is YNNKEL (reference sequence). CDR3 sequence reads: CASSQTGNLGSPLHF. CDR3 in DNA: TGTGCCAGCAGCCAAACAGGGAACCTTGGTTCACCCCTCCACTTT.

This clone was detected only a few times. The chain links TRBV7-2 to TRBJ1-3, with 8 positions matching TRBD1. CDR3 length: 15 residues. V shed 5 bases and J 4 bases; nucleotides not matched to a gene: 7. CDR1 and CDR2 from the germline V gene are SGHTA and FQGNSA. Here the CDR3 reads CASSPTWTGGNTIYF. Here the CDR3 DNA reads TGTGCCAGCAGCCCCACTTGGACAGGGGGAAACACCATATATTTT.

The gene calls are TRBV15 and TRBJ2-2, with unresolved D. CDR3 size: 15 residues. Per the germline V gene, CDR1 is LNHNV and CDR2 is YYDKDF (reference sequence). V gave up 0 bases and J gave up 4 bases, with 9 bases separating them. The CDR3, as DNA: TGTGCCACCAGCAGAGATTCCAGGTTCACCGGGGAGCTGTTTTTT. Amino acid sequence: CATSRDSRFTGELFF. Full variable domain (remainder filled in from reference TRBV15 and TRBJ2-2): DAMVIQNPRYQVTQFGKPVTLSCSQTLNHNVMYWYQQKSSQAPKLLFHYYDKDFNNEADTPDNFQSRRPNTSFCFLDIRSPGLGDTAMYLCATSRDSRFTGELFFGEGSRLTVL.

The chain couples TRBV6-2 or TRBV6-3 to TRBJ2-5; tentative D call: TRBD1 (5 bases). The V gene's germline CDR1 is MNHEY and CDR2 SVGEGT. This CDR3 spans 15 amino acids. Between the trimmed V and J ends, which lost 5 bases and 4 bases, there was a span of 17 bases. The CDR3 nucleotides are TGTGCCAGCAGTCCCCAGGGATTTTTAGGAGAGACCCAGTACTTC. Amino acids: CASSPQGFLGETQYF.

V gene TRBV5-1 combines with J gene TRBJ2-1, with 7 nucleotides matching TRBD1. The CDR3 has 13 residues. V lost 1 base and J lost 7; bases outside the gene matches: 2. Germline-derived CDR1 and CDR2 are SGHRS and YFSETQ. Here the CDR3 DNA reads TGCGCCAGCAGCTTGCCAGGGGGAAATGAGCAGTTCTTC. Its protein product is CASSLPGGNEQFF.

The chain carries TRBV12-3 or TRBV12-4 and TRBJ1-2; 10 nucleotides agree with TRBD1. J lost 7 bases, V lost 6 bases, and 2 bases had no gene match. This CDR3 comprises 12 residues. The CDR3 nucleotides read TGTGCCAGCAGCGGACAGGGGGTTGGCTACACCTTC. Amino acid sequence: CASSGQGVGYTF.

The V gene is TRBV7-8, the J gene TRBJ1-2; 8 positions match TRBD1. The V gene's germline CDR1 is SGHVS and CDR2 FQNEAQ. CDR3 length: 13 residues. Germline trimming cut 5 bases from V and 8 bases from J; bases unmatched to any gene: 7. The CDR3 DNA reads TGTGCCAGCAGCCCCGGACAGGGTACCGGCTACACCTTC. Its protein product is CASSPGQGTGYTF.

The chain links TRBV4-2 to TRBJ1-5; 8 bases line up with TRBD1. Trimming at V came to 0 bases and at J to 0 bases, leaving 7 bases not matched to a gene. The CDR3 consists of 18 residues. Germline V gene lookup returns CDR1 LGHNA and CDR2 YNFKEQ. CDR3 loop: CASSQDWTGPGSNQPQHF. CDR3 nucleotides: TGTGCCAGCAGCCAAGATTGGACAGGGCCGGGTAGCAATCAGCCCCAGCATTTT.

CDR3 in DNA: TGTGCCAGCAGTGGGGGGACATCCCCTAGCACAGATACGCAGTATTTT. This codes for CASSGGTSPSTDTQYF. The chain has TRBV2 and TRBJ2-3; D may be TRBD1 (6 bases). Germline CDR1 SNHLY, CDR2 FYNNEI. V was cut by 4 bases and J by 0 bases, with 14 bases left in between. The CDR3 is made up of 16 amino acids.

The chain joins TRBV28 to TRBJ1-2, with 9 bases that match TRBD1. The CDR3 contains 14 residues. Trimming took 6 bases from V and 2 from J; bases not matched to a gene: 4. CDR1 is MDHEN and CDR2 is SYDVKM in the germline V gene. CDR3 region: CASRWTGDNYGYTF. CDR3 in DNA: TGTGCCAGCAGGTGGACAGGGGACAACTATGGCTACACCTTC.

The J gene is TRBJ1-3, the V gene TRBV4-1, with D unclear. The CDR3 runs 19 residues. The V gene's germline CDR1 is MGHRA and CDR2 YSYEKL. Trimming pared 1 base from V and 0 bases from J, leaving 19 bases between. CDR3 loop: CASSQVVWAKLNSGNTIYF. Here the CDR3 DNA reads TGCGCCAGCAGCCAAGTGGTGTGGGCTAAACTGAACTCTGGAAACACCATATATTTT.

The chain uses TRBV5-4 and TRBJ1-5; D is undetermined. Per germline, CDR1 SGHNT and CDR2 YYREEE (reference sequence). The CDR3 is 15 residues long. Trimming took 4 bases from V and 0 from J, leaving 11 bases between them. The CDR3 coding sequence is TGTGCCAGCAGCCCAGGCACAGATAGCAATCAGCCCCAGCATTTT. Amino acid sequence: CASSPGTDSNQPQHF.

The chain has TRBV28 and TRBJ1-1; D gene ambiguous. The CDR3 sequence is 11 residues long. Trimming cost V 8 bases and J 8 bases, with 12 bases left between them. Germline CDR1 reads MDHEN; CDR2 reads SYDVKM. Written as DNA, the CDR3 is TGTGCCAGCGTTACTCGGAGGGAAGCTTTCTTT. Residues: CASVTRREAFF. The whole variable domain, filled in from reference TRBV28 and TRBJ1-1, reads DVKVTQSSRYLVKRTGEKVFLECVQDMDHENMFWYRQDPGLGLRLIYFSYDVKMKEKGDIPEGYSVSREKKERFSLILESASTNQTSMYLCASVTRREAFFGQGTRLTVV.

The J gene is TRBJ2-5, the V gene TRBV19; D is possibly TRBD1 (5 bases). V was pared by 6 bases and J by 1 base, with 12 bases between. Germline V CDR1 and CDR2: LNHDA, SQIVND (reference sequence). CDR3 length equals 14 residues. CDR3 coding DNA: TGTGCCAGTAGGCAGGGAAGGGTCCAAGAGACCCAGTACTTC. Its protein is CASRQGRVQETQYF.

This clone was recorded only once. The chain couples TRBV5-5 to TRBJ2-3; 10 bases agree with TRBD2. Germline V gives CDR1 SGHKS, CDR2 YYEKEE (reference sequence). The CDR3 totals 15 residues. J lost 2 bases, V lost 2 bases, and 2 bases had no gene match. The DNA of the CDR3 is TGTGCCAGCAGCTTTAGCGGGGGGTTCACAGATACGCAGTATTTT. Translating gives CASSFSGGFTDTQYF.

The chain recombines TRBV11-2 with TRBJ1-2; 9 bases match TRBD1. V dropped 0 bases and J dropped 6; count of bases not matched to a gene: 8. The germline V gene encodes CDR1 SGHAT and CDR2 FQNNGV. CDR3 length: 16 amino acids. The CDR3 DNA sequence: TGTGCCAGCAGCTTAGACCTAACCGGGACAGGGCATGGCTACACCTTC. It encodes CASSLDLTGTGHGYTF.

Turning to this clone: This specimen includes other DNA sequences encoding the same CDR3. CDR3: CASSLWQGDQPQHF. CDR3 nucleotide sequence: TGTGCCAGCAGCTTGTGGCAGGGGGATCAGCCCCAGCATTTT. The chain links TRBV5-6 to TRBJ1-5, with 7 bases aligning to TRBD1. CDR3 length: 14 amino acids. Trimming cost V 1 base and J 5 bases; bases outside gene matches: 3. Germline assignment: CDR1 SGHDT and CDR2 YYEEEE. Filled out from reference TRBV5-6 and TRBJ1-5, the complete variable domain reads DAGVTQSPTHLIKTRGQQVTLRCSPKSGHDTVSWYQQALGQGPQFIFQYYEEEERQRGNFPDRFSGHQFPNYSSELNVNALLLGDSALYLCASSLWQGDQPQHFGDGTRLSIL.